This is a list of T cell receptor beta chains from one sample in a study of cytomegalovirus exposure and HLA in healthy donors. Using immunoSEQ multiplex PCR, the repertoire was profiled, and TCRdb retains in-frame clones only, with some absent. The sample records 280,000 or so clones, roughly 90% being singletons. The material sequenced was PBMCs. The receptor source for this set is a woman younger than 35 in good health and CMV-seronegative. Each CDR3 is given with its conserved first and last residue. D genes are given only for firm matches. Size values are once, few and many counts, or a class for expanded clones, and some rows have none.

cdr3_nt,cdr3_aa,d_call,v_call,j_call,clone_size
TGTGCCAGCAGGGATAATTCCGGGACAGACTATGGCTACACCTTC,CASRDNSGTDYGYTF,TRBD1,TRBV2,TRBJ1-2,-
TGTGCCAGCAGCCCTTGGACAGGAGGTTCACCCCTCCACTTT,CASSPWTGGSPLHF,TRBD1,TRBV11-2,TRBJ1-6,-
TGTGCCAGCTCCCGGGACAGGGCCCTTGGTACCCAGTACTTC,CASSRDRALGTQYF,TRBD1,TRBV9,TRBJ2-5,-
TGTGCCAGCAGCTTGGGGGCGTACGAGCAGTACTTC,CASSLGAYEQYF,-,TRBV5-4,TRBJ2-7,-
TGTGCCAGTTCTGAGACAGGGACCTACGAGCAGTACTTC,CASSETGTYEQYF,TRBD1,TRBV6-5,TRBJ2-7,-
TGTGCCAGCAGCTTGGGGACAGGGGGTTATGGCTACACCTTC,CASSLGTGGYGYTF,TRBD1,TRBV5-4,TRBJ1-2,once
TGTGCCAGTAGTATATCGGGATCCACTGAAGCTTTCTTT,CASSISGSTEAFF,-,TRBV19,TRBJ1-1,-
TGTGCCAGCAGCTCCGGACAGGGATACACTGAAGCTTTCTTT,CASSSGQGYTEAFF,TRBD1,TRBV7-8,TRBJ1-1,-
TGTGCCAGCAGCCAAGCTAGCGGGGGGCTCTACGAGCAGTACTTC,CASSQASGGLYEQYF,TRBD2,TRBV14,TRBJ2-7,once
TGTGCCAGCAGCGGGACTAGTATGGTCAATGGGCAGTTCTTC,CASSGTSMVNGQFF,TRBD2,TRBV2,TRBJ2-1,-
TGTGCCAGCAGTTTAAAGCGGGGGGTGGCAGATACGCAGTATTTT,CASSLKRGVADTQYF,TRBD2,TRBV27,TRBJ2-3,once
TGTGCCAGCAGCTACCGGACAGGGGGGAATGAGCAGTTCTTC,CASSYRTGGNEQFF,TRBD1,TRBV5-4,TRBJ2-1,few
TGTGCCAGCAGCTCCCCAGAAAATACGCAGTATTTT,CASSSPENTQYF,-,TRBV7-3,TRBJ2-3,once
TGTGCCAGCAGCGTAGACCCCCTCGGTGATACGCAGTATTTT,CASSVDPLGDTQYF,-,TRBV9,TRBJ2-3,-
TGTGCCAGCAGTTCATACACCGGGACAGGGTTGGATGAGCAGTTCTTC,CASSSYTGTGLDEQFF,TRBD1,TRBV27,TRBJ2-1,-
TGTGCCACCAGCAGAGAGGCGGGGAGGAACACTGAAGCTTTCTTT,CATSREAGRNTEAFF,-,TRBV15,TRBJ1-1,-
TGTGCCAGCAGTGGGTGGGGAGATCAGCCCCAGCATTTT,CASSGWGDQPQHF,-,TRBV2,TRBJ1-5,-
TGTGCCACCAGCAGAGATGAGGGACAGCCCCAGCATTTT,CATSRDEGQPQHF,-,TRBV15,TRBJ1-5,-
TGCAGCGTTGGGGGAGTCATGAACACTGAAGCTTTCTTT,CSVGGVMNTEAFF,-,TRBV29-1,TRBJ1-1,-
TGTGCCAGCAGCTTTTACAGAGATTCACCCCTCCACTTT,CASSFYRDSPLHF,-,TRBV7-3,TRBJ1-6,-
TGTGCCAGCAGTGGCTCGACAGGGATGACCTACAATGAGCAGTTCTTC,CASSGSTGMTYNEQFF,TRBD1,TRBV27,TRBJ2-1,-
TGTGCCAGCAGTTTTATCTCAGGGGATGGGTTGAACGAGCAGTACTTC,CASSFISGDGLNEQYF,-,TRBV27,TRBJ2-7,-
TGTGCTAGTGGTTTGGGGGTAACGGGAAATTCACCCCTCCACTTT,CASGLGVTGNSPLHF,-,TRBV12-5,TRBJ1-6,-
TGTGCCAGCTCACCCGGGACAGGGGATCAAGAGACCCAGTACTTC,CASSPGTGDQETQYF,TRBD1,TRBV18,TRBJ2-5,-
TGTGCCAGCAGCTTGGACCCCGGGGACTTTCCGTACTTC,CASSLDPGDFPYF,-,TRBV11-2,TRBJ2-7,-
TGTGCCAGTAGTCTCTGGGACAGCGGGAGGACTGAAGCTTTCTTT,CASSLWDSGRTEAFF,TRBD1,TRBV19,TRBJ1-1,once
TGTGCCAGCAGGTACAGGGATTTTGGTAATTCACCCCTCCACTTT,CASRYRDFGNSPLHF,-,TRBV2,TRBJ1-6,-
TGTGCCAGCAGTTCCCAAAGCGGGGGGGTGTACAATGAGCAGTTCTTC,CASSSQSGGVYNEQFF,TRBD2,TRBV6-5,TRBJ2-1,-
TGTGCCAGCAGTGCTCGATCAGGTGGGAACACTGAAGCTTTCTTT,CASSARSGGNTEAFF,-,TRBV2,TRBJ1-1,-
TGTGCCAGCTTGCCGCCGGCGGGGGCCCGGACAGATACGCAGTATTTT,CASLPPAGARTDTQYF,-,TRBV2,TRBJ2-3,-
TGCAGCGTTGCCCGACGACTAGCGGGGGACTACGAGCAGTACTTC,CSVARRLAGDYEQYF,TRBD2,TRBV29-1,TRBJ2-7,-
TGTGCCAGCCCACGAGAAGGGACTTTGGGACAAGCTTTCTTT,CASPREGTLGQAFF,-,TRBV5-8,TRBJ1-1,-
TGTGCCAGCAGCTTACTCGGACGGGGAGACACTGAAGCTTTCTTT,CASSLLGRGDTEAFF,-,TRBV6-6,TRBJ1-1,-
TGCAGCGTTGCCGATACGGGGGATTGGAGAAAGGGATCAGAAGCTTTCTTT,CSVADTGDWRKGSEAFF,-,TRBV29-1,TRBJ1-1,-
TGTGCCAGCAGCTCTCATTGGACAGGACGAGAGACCCAGTACTTC,CASSSHWTGRETQYF,TRBD1,TRBV11-2,TRBJ2-5,-
TGTGCCAGCAGCTTAGGTTGGAGCGGGGGGGGCACAGATACGCAGTATTTT,CASSLGWSGGGTDTQYF,TRBD2,TRBV7-2,TRBJ2-3,-
TGTGCCTGGAGCTCAGGGGTCAATCAGCCCCAGCATTTT,CAWSSGVNQPQHF,-,TRBV30,TRBJ1-5,-
TGTGCCAGTAGTATCGGACAGGGGAACTATGGCTACACCTTC,CASSIGQGNYGYTF,TRBD1,TRBV19,TRBJ1-2,-
TGTGCCAGCAGTCTATCCGGGACAGGGGGCTACGAGCAGTACTTC,CASSLSGTGGYEQYF,TRBD1,TRBV27,TRBJ2-7,-
TGTGCTAGTGGTTTGGACCGGACAGGTATGAGCTCCTATAATTCCCCCCTCCACTTT,CASGLDRTGMSSYNSPLHF,TRBD1,TRBV12-5,TRBJ1-6,-
TGCAGCGCTGCCGGGACTAGCGGGGGGGGAACAGATACGCAGTATTTT,CSAAGTSGGGTDTQYF,TRBD2,TRBV29-1,TRBJ2-3,-
TGTGCCAGCATTCGACAGGTAGCTTATAACTATGGCTACACCTTC,CASIRQVAYNYGYTF,-,TRBV6-6,TRBJ1-2,few
TGTGCCAGTAGTATGGGGTCCGGGGACAGGGCCCCGAATCAGCCCCAGCATTTT,CASSMGSGDRAPNQPQHF,TRBD1,TRBV19,TRBJ1-5,-